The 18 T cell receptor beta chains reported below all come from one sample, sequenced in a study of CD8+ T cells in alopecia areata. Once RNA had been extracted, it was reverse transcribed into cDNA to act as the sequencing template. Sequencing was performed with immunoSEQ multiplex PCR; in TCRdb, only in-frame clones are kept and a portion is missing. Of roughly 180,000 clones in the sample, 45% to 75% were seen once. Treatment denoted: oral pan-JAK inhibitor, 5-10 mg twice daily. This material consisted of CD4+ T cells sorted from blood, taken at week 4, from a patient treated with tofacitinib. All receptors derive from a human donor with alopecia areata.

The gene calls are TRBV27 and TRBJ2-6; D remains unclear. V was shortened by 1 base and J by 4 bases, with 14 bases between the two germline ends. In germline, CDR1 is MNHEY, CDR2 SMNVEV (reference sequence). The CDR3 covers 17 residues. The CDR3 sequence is CASSLYGAETGANVLTF. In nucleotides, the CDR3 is TGTGCCAGCAGTTTATACGGTGCGGAAACCGGGGCCAACGTCCTGACTTTC.

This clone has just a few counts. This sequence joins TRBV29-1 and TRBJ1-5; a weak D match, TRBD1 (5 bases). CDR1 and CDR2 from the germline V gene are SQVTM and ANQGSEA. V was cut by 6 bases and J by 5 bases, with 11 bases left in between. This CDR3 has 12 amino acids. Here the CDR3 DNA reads TGCAGCGTAAAGGTGGGGGATCAGCCCCAGCATTTT. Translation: CSVKVGDQPQHF.

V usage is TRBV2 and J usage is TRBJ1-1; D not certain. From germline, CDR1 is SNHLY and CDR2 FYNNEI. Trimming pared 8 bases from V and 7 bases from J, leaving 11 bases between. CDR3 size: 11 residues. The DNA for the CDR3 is TGTGCCAGCTTTAGGGAAGGTGAAGCTTTCTTT. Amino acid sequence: CASFREGEAFF.

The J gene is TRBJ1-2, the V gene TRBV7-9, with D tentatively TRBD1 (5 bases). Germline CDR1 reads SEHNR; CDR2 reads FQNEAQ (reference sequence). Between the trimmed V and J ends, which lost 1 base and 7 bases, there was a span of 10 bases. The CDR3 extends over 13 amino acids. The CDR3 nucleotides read TGTGCCAGCAGCTTAGGACAGTTTTTTGGCTACACCTTC. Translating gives CASSLGQFFGYTF.

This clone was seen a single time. The CDR3 region is CASSLALSPLHF. The CDR3 coding sequence is TGTGCCAGCAGCTTAGCCCTATCACCCCTCCACTTT. The rearrangement joins TRBV7-2 to TRBJ1-6; D gene unclear. V gave up 0 bases and J gave up 10 bases, with 4 bases separating them. This CDR3 is built from 12 residues. The germline gives CDR1 SGHTA, CDR2 FQGNSA. Together with reference TRBV7-2 and TRBJ1-6, the CDR3 gives the full variable domain: GAGVSQSPSNKVTEKGKDVELRCDPISGHTALYWYRQSLGQGLEFLIYFQGNSAPDKSGLPSDRFSAERTGGSVSTLTIQRTQQEDSAVYLCASSLALSPLHFGNGTRLTVT.

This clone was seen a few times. This CDR3 reads CASSSGLVHEQYF. The CDR3 coding sequence is TGTGCCAGCAGCTCGGGACTAGTCCACGAGCAGTACTTC. The rearrangement joins TRBV5-5 to TRBJ2-7; 8 bases are a match to TRBD2. Trimming at V came to 3 bases and at J to 5 bases, leaving 4 bases not matched to a gene. The CDR3 runs 13 residues. Germline CDR1 SGHKS, CDR2 YYEKEE (reference sequence).

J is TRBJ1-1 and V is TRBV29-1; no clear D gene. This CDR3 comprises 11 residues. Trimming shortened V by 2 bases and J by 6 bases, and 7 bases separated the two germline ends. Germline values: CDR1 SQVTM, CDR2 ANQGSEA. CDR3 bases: TGCAGCGTTGAAAAAGGGTCTGAAGCTTTCTTT. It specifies CSVEKGSEAFF.

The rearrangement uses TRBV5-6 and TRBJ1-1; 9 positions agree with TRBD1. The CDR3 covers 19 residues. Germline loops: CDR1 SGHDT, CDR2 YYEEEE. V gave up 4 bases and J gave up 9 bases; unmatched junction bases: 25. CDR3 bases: TGTGCCAGCAGCGGGGACAGGGTTGGTGGGACCCTGGCCTTGGTTAAAGCTTTCTTT. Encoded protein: CASSGDRVGGTLALVKAFF.

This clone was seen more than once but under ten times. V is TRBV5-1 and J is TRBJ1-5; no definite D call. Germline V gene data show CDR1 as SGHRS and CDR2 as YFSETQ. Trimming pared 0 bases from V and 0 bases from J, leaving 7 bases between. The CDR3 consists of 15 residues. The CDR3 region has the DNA TGCGCCAGCAGCTTGGGATTCAATAGCAATCAGCCCCAGCATTTT. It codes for CASSLGFNSNQPQHF.

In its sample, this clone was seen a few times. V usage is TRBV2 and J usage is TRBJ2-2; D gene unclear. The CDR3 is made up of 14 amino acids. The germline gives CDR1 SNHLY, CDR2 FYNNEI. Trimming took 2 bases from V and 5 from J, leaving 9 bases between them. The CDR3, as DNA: TGTGCCAGCAGTGAATTTGAAAGGACCGGGGAGCTGTTTTTT. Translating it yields CASSEFERTGELFF.

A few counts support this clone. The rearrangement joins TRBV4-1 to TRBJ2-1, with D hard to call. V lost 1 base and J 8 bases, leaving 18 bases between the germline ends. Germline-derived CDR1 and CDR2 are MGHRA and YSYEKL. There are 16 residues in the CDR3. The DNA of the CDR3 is TGCGCCAGCAGCCAAGTAGATCTTATATCGTTTGATGAGCAGTTCTTC. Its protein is CASSQVDLISFDEQFF.

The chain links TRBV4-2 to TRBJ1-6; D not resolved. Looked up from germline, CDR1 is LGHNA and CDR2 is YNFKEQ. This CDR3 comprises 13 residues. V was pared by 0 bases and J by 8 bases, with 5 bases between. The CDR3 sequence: CASSQERDSPLHF. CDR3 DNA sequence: TGTGCCAGCAGCCAAGAAAGGGATTCACCCCTCCACTTT.

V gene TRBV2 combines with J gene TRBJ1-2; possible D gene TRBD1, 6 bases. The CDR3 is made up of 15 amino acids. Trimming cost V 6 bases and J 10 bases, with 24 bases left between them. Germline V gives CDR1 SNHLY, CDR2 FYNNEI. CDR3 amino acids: CASSATNRDFRDYTF. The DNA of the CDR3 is TGTGCCAGCAGCGCCACGAACAGGGATTTTAGGGACTACACCTTC.

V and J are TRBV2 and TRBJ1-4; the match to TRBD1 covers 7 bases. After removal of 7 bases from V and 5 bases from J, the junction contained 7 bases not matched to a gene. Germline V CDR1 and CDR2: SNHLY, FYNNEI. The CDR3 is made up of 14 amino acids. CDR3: CASNLDRLNEKLFF. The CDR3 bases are TGTGCCAGCAACCTGGACAGGCTGAATGAAAAACTGTTTTTT.

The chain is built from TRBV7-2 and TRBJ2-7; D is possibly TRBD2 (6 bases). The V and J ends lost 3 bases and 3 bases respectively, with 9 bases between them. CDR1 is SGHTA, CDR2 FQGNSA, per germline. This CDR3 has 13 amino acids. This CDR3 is CASSFEGGYEQYF. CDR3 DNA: TGTGCCAGCAGCTTCGAGGGAGGCTACGAGCAGTACTTC.

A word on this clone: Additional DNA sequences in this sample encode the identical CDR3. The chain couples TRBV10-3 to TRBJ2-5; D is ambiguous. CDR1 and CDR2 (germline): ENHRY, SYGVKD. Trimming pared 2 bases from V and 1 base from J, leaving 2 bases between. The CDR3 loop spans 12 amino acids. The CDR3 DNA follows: TGTGCCATCAGTGAGCCCCAAGAGACCCAGTACTTC. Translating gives CAISEPQETQYF.

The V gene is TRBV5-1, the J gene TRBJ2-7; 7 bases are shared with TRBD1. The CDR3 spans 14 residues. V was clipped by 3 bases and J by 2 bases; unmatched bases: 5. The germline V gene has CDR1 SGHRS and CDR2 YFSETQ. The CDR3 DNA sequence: TGCGCCAGCAGCTCCCGACAGGGAACCTACGAGCAGTACTTC. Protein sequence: CASSSRQGTYEQYF. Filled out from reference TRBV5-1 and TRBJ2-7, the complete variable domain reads KAGVTQTPRYLIKTRGQQVTLSCSPISGHRSVSWYQQTPGQGLQFLFEYFSETQRNKGNFPGRFSGRQFSNSRSEMNVSTLELGDSALYLCASSSRQGTYEQYFGPGTRLTVT.

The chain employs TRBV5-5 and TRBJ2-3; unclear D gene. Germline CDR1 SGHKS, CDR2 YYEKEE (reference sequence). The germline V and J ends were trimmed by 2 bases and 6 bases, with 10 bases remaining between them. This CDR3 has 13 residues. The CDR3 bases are TGTGCCAGCAGCTTCTCTGTATCGGATACGCAGTATTTT. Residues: CASSFSVSDTQYF.